These 5 T cell receptor beta chains originate from one sample sequenced in a study of cytomegalovirus exposure and HLA in healthy donors. Primers included in the PCR were 60 Vbeta and 13 Jbeta primers. The method was immunoSEQ multiplex PCR; TCRdb's version includes in-frame clones alone and lacks a portion of them. The repertoire holds about 120,000 clones, 75% to 80% seen once, with 10% to 15% in the top ten. Material: PBMCs. The receptors derive from a woman in her thirties or forties in good health and CMV-seropositive.

The CDR3 is CATQDRTEAFF. For the CDR3, the DNA is TGTGCCACCCAGGACAGGACTGAAGCTTTCTTT. This chain uses TRBV19 with TRBJ1-1; 7 bases are a match to TRBD1. The ends lost 10 bases at V and 5 bases at J; junction bases unmatched: 4. This CDR3 has 11 residues. Germline V gene sequence: CDR1 LNHDA, CDR2 SQIVND (reference sequence).

This chain joins TRBV5-1 and TRBJ2-3, with 7 bases identical to TRBD2. CDR1 SGHRS and CDR2 YFSETQ come from the germline V gene. The CDR3 has 16 residues. J lost 2 bases, V lost 6 bases, and 12 bases had no gene match. CDR3 sequence: CASMRASGGVTDTQYF. The DNA for the CDR3 is TGCGCCAGCATGCGGGCTAGCGGAGGGGTCACAGATACGCAGTATTTT. Full variable domain (missing parts from reference TRBV5-1 and TRBJ2-3): KAGVTQTPRYLIKTRGQQVTLSCSPISGHRSVSWYQQTPGQGLQFLFEYFSETQRNKGNFPGRFSGRQFSNSRSEMNVSTLELGDSALYLCASMRASGGVTDTQYFGPGTRLTVL.

This clone turned up a few times. Other DNA sequences in the sample encode the same CDR3. The rearrangement joins TRBV7-2 to TRBJ2-3, with TRBD1 as a possible D gene (5 bases). Germline CDR1 is SGHTA and CDR2 is FQGNSA. CDR3 length: 14 amino acids. Deletions cut 5 bases from V and 1 base from J, with 10 bases between. The CDR3 coding sequence is TGTGCCAGCAGCGCTCAGGGCCGCACAGATACGCAGTATTTT. It is translated as CASSAQGRTDTQYF.

The J gene is TRBJ1-6, the V gene TRBV7-9, with 10 bases fitting TRBD1. The CDR3 totals 13 residues. CDR1 and CDR2 (germline): SEHNR, FQNEAQ (reference sequence). After removal of 4 bases from V and 10 bases from J, the junction contained 1 base not matched to a gene. As DNA, the CDR3 is TGTGCCAGCAGCTCGGGACAGGGGTCACCCCTCCACTTT. Its translation: CASSSGQGSPLHF.

The chain joins TRBV10-3 to TRBJ1-2; TRBD1 is a possible D gene (6 bases). The CDR3 extends over 14 amino acids. Germline V CDR1 and CDR2: ENHRY, SYGVKD. The V end lost 6 bases, the J end lost 6 bases, and 17 bases lay between the germline ends. CDR3 region: CAISREQGWDGYTF. In DNA, the CDR3 is TGTGCCATCAGCCGAGAACAGGGTTGGGATGGCTACACCTTC.